This T cell receptor beta chain was identified during a study of human T cells and chemical hapten exposure (dated by TCRdb to about 2021). Describing the broader study: For sensitization, 2% DPC in acetone was applied to a roughly 2 cm by roughly 2 cm area of upper inner arm skin. Patients additionally received weekly therapeutic DPC doses to the scalp throughout the approximately 25-week study period. Patch testing was performed on the upper back with Finn chambers containing 0.01% DPC, and the patch tests were scored after 6 days according to International Contact Dermatitis Research Group standards. Most of the patients in the cohort were female, and the cohort covered alopecia areata with under or over 50% scalp involvement, alopecia totalis and alopecia universalis. Libraries were pooled for sequencing, and variation in per-sample TCR yields was attributed mainly to small differences in library volumes within the pool. This study followed changes in the peripheral blood TCR repertoire in vivo during primary and secondary sensitization of alopecia patients to the hapten diphenylcyclopropenone (DPC). Blood was sampled from patients pre-sensitization (week 0) and at 2, 6 and about 24 weeks after DPC sensitization. Approximately 30 alopecia patients provided blood for TCR sequencing at one to four time points (pre-sensitization, 2, 6 and 24 weeks). The research as a whole found: Patch test score was positively correlated with the number of PT1 expanded TCRs, with significance at thresholds 8, 16 and 32 but not at 4. Compared with pre-sensitization or healthy control sets, expanded TCRs formed significantly more large CDR3 similarity clusters, which is consistent with antigen-driven responses. Repeated subsampling changed both the strength of the expansion versus patch-test correlation and the threshold at which the correlation became significant. The number of TCRs above 1 in 1000 frequency did not change with DPC sensitization; there was no evidence of global repertoire structure alterations. All patients had alopecia, a presumed autoimmune disease, so their immune response might differ from that of healthy individuals.

Regarding this clonotype: Its antigen has not been determined. Base qualities are not at hand, and no much larger clone is one base apart.

Library prep was done by RACE. Sequencer: NextSeq 500. Library preparation attached unique molecular identifiers to individual cDNA molecules for quantitative, reproducible TCR counting. Both TCR alpha and TCR beta chains were sequenced from each blood RNA sample. The original methods were these. The median number of TCRs per sample was roughly 98,000, ranging from about 20,000 to 690,600. The Decombinator software suite was used to annotate V, J and CDR3 in the TCR reads. For PS versus PT1 abundance plots, all samples were subsampled to the same number of TCRs (28,000). TCRs were defined as expanded if absent before sensitization and observed at least eight times at the 2-week time point. TCRdb's own reprocessing of the public reads used fastp at Q25 and MiXCR and kept productive beta chains. A single entry per CDR3 protein holds the most common genes and DNA from its merged rows. Clone size and V and J calls follow TCRdb, not the original study. In all, the sample holds around 300,000 distinct CDR3 sequences, and 7.7% of those were seen once. The ten largest clones represent 1.2% of the sample.

The time point label on this specimen signifies: pre-sensitization, week 0. The treatment or condition label on this specimen signifies: therapeutic diphenylcyclopropenone sensitization with weekly scalp DPC. At every patch-test visit, the blood draw took place before the patch test was put on. To be eligible, patients had to be aged 18 to 70, diagnosed with alopecia and judged suitable for DPC therapy, while pregnant patients were excluded. Total RNA was extracted from unfractionated whole blood collected in Tempus Blood RNA tubes. This material consisted of whole blood, taken in connection with sensitization to the hapten diphenylcyclopropenone (DPC). The receptor was derived from a man aged 18 to 35 with alopecia areata. Some clones in this sample may be carry-over from other donors' samples.

The CDR3 in this case is CASSRDRGGYEQYF. In nucleotides, the sequence is TGCGCCAGCAGCCGCGACAGGGGCGGATACGAGCAGTACTTC. Here the chain combines TRBV5-1 and TRBJ2-7, with 8 bases matching TRBD1. CDR1 and CDR2 (SGHRS, YFSETQ) derive from the germline V gene. Trimmed from V: 4 bases; trimmed from J: 4 bases; junction bases lacking a gene match: 7. Inclusive of the bounding cysteine and phenylalanine, the CDR3 is 14 residues long. The sequence is cut down to CDR3 DNA, 42 bases in frame from base 1.